This T cell receptor (beta chain) was documented in a study of T cells after yellow fever vaccination. By 5'RACE template switching, TCR cDNA was produced, with a universal primer site and UMIs added in the process. In TCRdb, the 5' RACE reads were re-called with MiXCR into one record per CDR3 protein. Of roughly 94,000 distinct CDR3 sequences listed, roughly 8.2% are singletons. This clonotype turned up a few times. Regarding the study as a whole: At around 96% for CD4 and over 80% for CD8, most primary-vaccination clones showed up again after the booster. Highly abundant clonotypes carried over from the bulk population could end up in FACS-sorted repertoires as contaminants.

After removal of 8 bases from V and 2 bases from J, the junction contained 9 bases not matched to a gene. This CDR3 has 15 amino acids. CDR1 is MNHEY and CDR2 is SVGEGT in the germline V gene. The V call is TRBV6-2 or TRBV6-3, the J call TRBJ2-5, with TRBD1 matching over 9 bases. This specimen consisted of CD8+ T cells not binding an NS4B(214-222) dextramer, sorted from PBMCs, obtained around 15 days after the first yellow fever vaccination. The source is a man between 18 and 35 years old who received the YFV17D yellow fever vaccine. The DNA of the CDR3 is TGTGCCAGCGGGACAGGGAGGCTCATTCAAGAGACCCAGTACTTC. Protein product: CASGTGRLIQETQYF.